A single sample is the source of the 18 T cell receptor beta chains below, sequenced in a study of shared clonotypes between healthy human individuals. Repertoires were generated with immunoSEQ multiplex PCR, while TCRdb's copy carries only in-frame clones and drops some. In the table there are roughly 2.2 million clones, 93% of which are singletons. Sequences were obtained from naive CD4+ T cells from PBMCs. Subset: CD45RA+ positively selected. The receptors stem from a man between 18 and 29 years old in good health. Some clones in this sample may be carry-over from other donors' samples.

The V and J genes are TRBV5-4 and TRBJ2-3, with TRBD2 as a possible D gene (6 bases). Per germline, CDR1 SGHNT and CDR2 YYREEE (reference sequence). Trimming removed 2 bases from V and 3 bases from J, with 16 bases in between. The CDR3 covers 16 residues. CDR3 sequence: CASSFRTGRGTDTQYF. The CDR3 DNA sequence: TGTGCCAGCAGCTTTCGGACGGGACGGGGGACAGATACGCAGTATTTT.

DNA of the CDR3: TGTGCCAGCAGAATGAGGGCCTCCGGGGCCAACGTCCTGACTTTC. Translating it yields CASRMRASGANVLTF. This sequence joins TRBV5-8 and TRBJ2-6; D is perhaps TRBD2 (5 bases). Germline loops: CDR1 SGHTS, CDR2 YDEGEE. Deletions cut 5 bases from V and 4 bases from J, with 13 bases between. This CDR3 spans 15 amino acids.

Only one count was recorded for this clone. The chain combines TRBV4-3 with TRBJ2-1; the match to TRBD2 covers 7 bases. The CDR3 contains 16 residues. Germline V gene sequence: CDR1 LGHNA, CDR2 YSLEER. V lost 1 base to trimming and J lost 0 bases; unmatched junction nucleotides: 3. The CDR3 nucleotides read TGCGCCAGCAGCCAAGTAGGCGGGAGCTCCTACAATGAGCAGTTCTTC. Its translation is CASSQVGGSSYNEQFF.

V gene TRBV9 combines with J gene TRBJ2-3; 11 nucleotides agree with TRBD1. There are 16 residues in the CDR3. The germline gives CDR1 SGDLS, CDR2 YYNGEE. V gave up 0 bases and J gave up 3 bases; unmatched junction bases: 3. The CDR3 here is CASSVGGTGGTDTQYF. CDR3 nucleotide sequence: TGTGCCAGCAGCGTAGGGGGGACAGGGGGAACAGATACGCAGTATTTT.

The rearrangement uses TRBV5-1 and TRBJ2-1, with TRBD2 identical over 10 bases. The CDR3 covers 18 residues. The V gene's germline CDR1 is SGHRS and CDR2 YFSETQ. V lost 2 bases and J lost 1; bases outside the gene matches: 9. CDR3 sequence reads: CASSLGPGLASSYNEQFF. The DNA of the CDR3 is TGCGCCAGCAGCTTAGGACCGGGACTAGCGAGTTCCTACAATGAGCAGTTCTTC.

Remarks on this clone: The germline gene is not matched at one end of the junction; a read error may be the cause. The chain employs TRBV6-5 and TRBJ1-1; weak D call: TRBD1 (6 bases). This CDR3 has 13 amino acids. Germline V gene sequence: CDR1 MNHEY, CDR2 SVGAGI. The CDR3 loop is CASSNSGDTEAFF. CDR3 coding DNA: TGTGCCAGCAGTAACTCAGGGGACACTGAAGCTTTCTTT.

V is TRBV18 and J is TRBJ2-3; 10 nucleotides align to TRBD1. This CDR3 region has 13 residues. Germline loops: CDR1 KGHSH, CDR2 LQKENI. The V gene end was trimmed by 5 bases and the J gene end by 10 bases; junction bases not matched to a gene: 6. CDR3 coding DNA: TGTGCCAGCTCAGTCGGGACAGGGGAGGCGCAGTATTTT. It codes for CASSVGTGEAQYF. Based on the CDR3 plus reference TRBV18 and TRBJ2-3, the full variable domain is NAGVMQNPRHLVRRRGQEARLRCSPMKGHSHVYWYRQLPEEGLKFMVYLQKENIIDESGMPKERFSAEFPKEGPSILRIQQVVRGDSAAYFCASSVGTGEAQYFGPGTRLTVL.

The CDR3 DNA sequence: TGTGCCAGTGGGACAGGGAGGGGAAACATTCAGTACTTC. Translated: CASGTGRGNIQYF. The genes are TRBV19 and TRBJ2-4, with 9 bases identical to TRBD1. Unmatched junction bases numbered 5, after V lost 8 bases and J lost 6 bases. Looked up from germline, CDR1 is LNHDA and CDR2 is SQIVND (reference sequence). The CDR3 loop spans 13 amino acids.

About this clone itself: This CDR3 is also generated by other DNA sequences in the sample. This chain joins TRBV5-1 and TRBJ1-2; 11 bases align to TRBD1. This CDR3 has 14 amino acids. In germline, CDR1 is SGHRS, CDR2 YFSETQ. V trimming: 4 bases; J trimming: 7 bases; junction bases outside the gene matches: 6. The CDR3 region has the DNA TGCGCCAGCAGCCCCGAGGGGACAGGGGGTGGCTACACCTTC. It translates to CASSPEGTGGGYTF.

The chain is built from TRBV5-1 and TRBJ2-7; tentatively, D is TRBD2 (5 bases). V lost 0 bases, J lost 2 bases, and 9 bases lay in between. Per the germline V gene, CDR1 is SGHRS and CDR2 is YFSETQ. CDR3 length: 14 residues. The CDR3 sequence: CASSLVVTTYEQYF. CDR3 nucleotides: TGCGCCAGCAGCTTGGTAGTGACTACCTACGAGCAGTACTTC. The whole variable domain, filled in from reference TRBV5-1 and TRBJ2-7, reads KAGVTQTPRYLIKTRGQQVTLSCSPISGHRSVSWYQQTPGQGLQFLFEYFSETQRNKGNFPGRFSGRQFSNSRSEMNVSTLELGDSALYLCASSLVVTTYEQYFGPGTRLTVT.

CDR3 in amino acids: CASSPLPWRETQYF. CDR3 nucleotides: TGCGCCAGCAGCCCCCTCCCCTGGCGAGAGACCCAGTACTTC. V usage is TRBV4-1 and J usage is TRBJ2-5; D gene uncertain. Trimming pared 4 bases from V and 4 bases from J, leaving 13 bases between. This CDR3 is 14 amino acids long. Germline loops: CDR1 MGHRA, CDR2 YSYEKL.

This chain links TRBV18 with TRBJ1-5; D call uncertain. Trimming took off 3 bases at V and 9 bases at J, with 15 bases between the two ends. CDR1 and CDR2 (germline): KGHSH, LQKENI. The CDR3 covers 14 residues. CDR3 loop: CASSPVGEVMPQHF. DNA of the CDR3: TGTGCCAGCTCACCGGTAGGCGAGGTGATGCCCCAGCATTTT.

The chain has TRBV28 and TRBJ2-5; the match to TRBD2 covers 7 bases. The germline V gene encodes CDR1 MDHEN and CDR2 SYDVKM. The length of the CDR3 is 15 residues. The V segment lost 6 bases and the J segment 4 bases; nucleotides outside the gene matches: 11. CDR3 sequence: CASRRRRGSGETQYF. In DNA form, the CDR3 reads TGTGCCAGCAGGAGGAGGCGGGGGAGTGGAGAGACCCAGTACTTC.

The chain joins TRBV9 to TRBJ1-3; a weak D match, TRBD1 (6 bases). V lost 5 bases, J lost 2 bases, and 14 bases lay in between. The CDR3 runs 15 residues. CDR1 and CDR2 from the germline V gene are SGDLS and YYNGEE. CDR3 sequence: CASRPGQGTGNTIYF. The CDR3 bases are TGTGCCAGCAGGCCTGGGCAGGGGACTGGAAACACCATATATTTT.

Concerning this clone itself: Within the sample, other DNA sequences also encode this same CDR3. The J gene is TRBJ2-7, the V gene TRBV5-1; D possibly matches TRBD1 or TRBD2 (5 bases each). The germline V gene has CDR1 SGHRS and CDR2 YFSETQ. This CDR3 has 15 amino acids. Between the trimmed V and J ends, which lost 0 bases and 2 bases, there was a span of 12 bases. CDR3 loop: CASSLDGTTPYEQYF. CDR3 nucleotide sequence: TGCGCCAGCAGCTTGGACGGGACGACTCCCTACGAGCAGTACTTC.

The CDR3 protein is CAISPQLAAYNEQFF. CDR3 sequence (DNA): TGTGCCATCAGCCCCCAGCTAGCGGCCTACAATGAGCAGTTCTTC. The chain carries TRBV10-3 and TRBJ2-1; 7 bases are a match to TRBD2. V was clipped by 6 bases and J by 2 bases; unmatched bases: 7. The CDR3 loop spans 15 amino acids. The V gene's germline CDR1 is ENHRY and CDR2 SYGVKD.

The chain has TRBV5-1 and TRBJ1-2; D uncertain. The CDR3 contains 16 residues. Germline CDR1 SGHRS, CDR2 YFSETQ. V was trimmed by 0 bases and J by 2 bases, leaving 14 bases between them. The CDR3 DNA is TGCGCCAGCAGCTTGGAAGGAGGGCGGATCAACTATGGCTACACCTTC. Translating gives CASSLEGGRINYGYTF.

Details on this clone: Different DNA sequences within this sample yield the same CDR3. The rearrangement links TRBV7-6 to TRBJ1-1; no definite D call. The germline V gene encodes CDR1 SGHVS and CDR2 FNYEAQ. The ends were cut back, 5 bases at V and 1 base at J, with 8 bases in the middle. The CDR3 sequence is 13 residues long. The CDR3 sequence is CASSLQENTEAFF. The CDR3 bases are TGTGCCAGCAGCCTTCAGGAGAACACTGAAGCTTTCTTT.